This paragraph reports one T cell receptor beta chain. What it recognizes is unknown. The sample originates from a study of blood T cells in healthy people across ages. Study overall: Every two T cells gave about one barcoded beta molecule via template switching. Findings and caveats of the study: No conclusive comparison of naive versus antigen-experienced cells was possible with unsorted PBMCs. It was not known whether donors were CMV positive (a possible confounder of expanded clonotype changes).

Trimming shortened V by 0 bases and J by 2 bases, and 14 bases separated the two germline ends. CDR1 and CDR2 from the germline V gene are SGDLS and YYNGEE. The CDR3 contains 16 residues. PCR was performed a second time for about 6 to 12 cycles using a sample-barcoded 5' primer and a J-beta primer mix. Each cDNA molecule, via a template-switch adaptor with 12 random nucleotides, was tagged. In TCRdb, the 5' RACE reads were re-called with MiXCR into one record per CDR3 protein. This repertoire shows 800,000 or so distinct CDR3 sequences, roughly 46% found once; its top ten account for roughly 18%. The clonotype was recovered from an older man in good health. This chain links TRBV9 with TRBJ2-5; D might be TRBD1 (7 bases). Sequenced sample: blood. The CDR3 spells CASSVATGAGQETQYF. The CDR3 DNA sequence: TGTGCCAGCAGCGTAGCTACAGGGGCGGGACAAGAGACCCAGTACTTC.